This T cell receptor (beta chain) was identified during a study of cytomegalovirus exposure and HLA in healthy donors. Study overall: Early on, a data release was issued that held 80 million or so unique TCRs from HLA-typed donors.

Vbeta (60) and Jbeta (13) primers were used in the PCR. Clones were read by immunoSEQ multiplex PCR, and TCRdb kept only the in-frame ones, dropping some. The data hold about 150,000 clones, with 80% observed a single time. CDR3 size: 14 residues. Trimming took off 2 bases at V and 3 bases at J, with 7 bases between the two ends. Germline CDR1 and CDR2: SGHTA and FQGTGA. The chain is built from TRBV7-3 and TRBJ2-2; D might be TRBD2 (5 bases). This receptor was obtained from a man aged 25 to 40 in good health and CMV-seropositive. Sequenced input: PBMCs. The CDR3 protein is CASSLGADTGELFF. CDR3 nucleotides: TGTGCCAGCAGCTTAGGAGCGGACACCGGGGAGCTGTTTTTT.